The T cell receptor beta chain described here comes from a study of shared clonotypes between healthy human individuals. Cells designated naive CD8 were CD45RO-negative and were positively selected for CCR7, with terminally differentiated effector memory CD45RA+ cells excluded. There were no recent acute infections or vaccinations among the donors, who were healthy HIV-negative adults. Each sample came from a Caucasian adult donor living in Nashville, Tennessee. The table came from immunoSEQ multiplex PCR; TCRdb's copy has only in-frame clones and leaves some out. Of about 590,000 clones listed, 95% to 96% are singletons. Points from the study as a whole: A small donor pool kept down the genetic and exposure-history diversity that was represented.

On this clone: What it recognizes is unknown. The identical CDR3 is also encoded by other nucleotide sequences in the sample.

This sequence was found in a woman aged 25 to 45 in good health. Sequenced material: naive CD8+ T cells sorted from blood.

The CDR3 sequence: CASSVSPGGSYEQYF. The CDR3 nucleotides read TGTGCCAGCAGCGTAAGTCCGGGAGGGTCCTACGAGCAGTACTTC. The chain is built from TRBV9 and TRBJ2-7, with 8 bases identical to TRBD2. The CDR3 has 15 residues. Germline values: CDR1 SGDLS, CDR2 YYNGEE. The V gene end was trimmed by 1 base and the J gene end by 1 base; junction bases not matched to a gene: 4.